The source of this T cell receptor beta chain is a study of blood T cell repertoires in COVID-19. The wider study: The United States, Italy and Spain provided the acute and convalescent COVID-19 samples.

As originally analysed: Cell counts per sample came from amplifying reference gene primers. Here immunoSEQ multiplex PCR was the method, and the copy in TCRdb shows in-frame clones only, minus some. V and J calls and clone size follow that table, whereas D and trimming were derived from the DNA. The table lists about 190,000 clones, approximately 84% of them singletons. Among Cohort 3 donors, those recovered had two negative PCRs, clearance, or symptom resolution. Material for sequencing was PBMCs or T cells enriched from blood (not recorded which). The receptor was derived from a woman in her thirties who had recovered from COVID-19.

The CDR3 DNA sequence: TGTGCCAGCAGCTTAGAAGCCCGCGGATCCTACGAGCAGTACTTC. Translation gives CASSLEARGSYEQYF. V gene TRBV11-2 combines with J gene TRBJ2-7, with D uncertain. CDR1 and CDR2 (germline): SGHAT, FQNNGV. The ends were cut back, 0 bases at V and 1 base at J, with 10 bases in the middle. This CDR3 spans 15 amino acids.